These 6 T cell receptor beta chains came from one sample sequenced in a study of cytomegalovirus exposure and HLA in healthy donors. Both 60 Vbeta primers and 13 Jbeta primers went into the PCR. Profiling relied on immunoSEQ multiplex PCR, and the TCRdb table lists in-frame clones only, not all of them. The table for this sample gives over 100,000 clones. Material for sequencing was PBMCs. The receptors shown here come from a man between 18 and 29 years old in good health and CMV-seronegative.

The gene calls are TRBV28 and TRBJ1-1; no clear D gene. The V gene lost 7 bases and the J gene lost 0 bases, with 9 bases spanning the gap. This CDR3 has 13 residues. The germline CDR1 and CDR2 sequences are MDHEN and SYDVKM. CDR3 sequence (DNA): TGTGCCAGCAACAATAATATGAACACTGAAGCTTTCTTT. Its translation: CASNNNMNTEAFF.

This chain joins TRBV7-2 and TRBJ1-4; 7 bases align to TRBD1. This CDR3 is 14 amino acids long. J gave up 5 bases and V 5 bases, and 5 bases lay outside the gene matches. Germline CDR1 is SGHTA and CDR2 is FQGNSA. Here the CDR3 reads CASSRRDRNEKLFF. In DNA form, the CDR3 reads TGTGCCAGCAGCCGCCGGGACAGAAATGAAAAACTGTTTTTT.

The CDR3 protein is CASSQPRGLAGYEQYF. CDR3 DNA: TGTGCCAGCAGCCAACCCCGGGGACTAGCGGGGTACGAGCAGTACTTC. The chain links TRBV14 to TRBJ2-7; 13 nucleotides match TRBD2. After removal of 2 bases from V and 4 bases from J, the junction contained 5 bases not matched to a gene. Germline V gives CDR1 SGHDN, CDR2 FVKESK. The length of the CDR3 is 16 residues. Drawing the rest from reference TRBV14 and TRBJ2-7, the complete variable domain is EAGVTQFPSHSVIEKGQTVTLRCDPISGHDNLYWYRRVMGKEIKFLLHFVKESKQDESGMPNNRFLAERTGGTYSTLKVQPAELEDSGVYFCASSQPRGLAGYEQYFGPGTRLTVT.

V is TRBV7-2 and J is TRBJ2-5, with D possibly matching TRBD2 (5 bases). Germline assignment: CDR1 SGHTA and CDR2 FQGNSA. Trimming removed 1 base at V and 2 bases at J, with 14 bases between. This CDR3 has 16 amino acids. The CDR3 sequence is CASSLGASWGQETQYF. The DNA for the CDR3 is TGTGCCAGCAGCTTAGGGGCTAGCTGGGGACAAGAGACCCAGTACTTC.

J is TRBJ1-5 and V is TRBV7-2; D is perhaps TRBD1 (6 bases). Trimming removed 4 bases at V and 0 bases at J, with 10 bases between. Germline CDR1 is SGHTA and CDR2 is FQGNSA. The CDR3 is made up of 15 amino acids. The CDR3: CASSWTDYSNQPQHF. The CDR3 DNA sequence: TGTGCCAGCAGCTGGACAGATTATAGCAATCAGCCCCAGCATTTT.

Turning to this clone: The junction departs from germline at one end; a sequencing error may be responsible. The chain is built from TRBV25-1 and TRBJ2-7; TRBD2 might be the D (5 bases). Germline V lookup: CDR1 MGHDK, CDR2 SYGVNS. The CDR3 covers 13 residues. The CDR3 DNA sequence: TGTGCCAGCAGTGAAGTCGGGATTTACGGGCAGTACTTC. This sequence encodes CASSEVGIYGQYF.